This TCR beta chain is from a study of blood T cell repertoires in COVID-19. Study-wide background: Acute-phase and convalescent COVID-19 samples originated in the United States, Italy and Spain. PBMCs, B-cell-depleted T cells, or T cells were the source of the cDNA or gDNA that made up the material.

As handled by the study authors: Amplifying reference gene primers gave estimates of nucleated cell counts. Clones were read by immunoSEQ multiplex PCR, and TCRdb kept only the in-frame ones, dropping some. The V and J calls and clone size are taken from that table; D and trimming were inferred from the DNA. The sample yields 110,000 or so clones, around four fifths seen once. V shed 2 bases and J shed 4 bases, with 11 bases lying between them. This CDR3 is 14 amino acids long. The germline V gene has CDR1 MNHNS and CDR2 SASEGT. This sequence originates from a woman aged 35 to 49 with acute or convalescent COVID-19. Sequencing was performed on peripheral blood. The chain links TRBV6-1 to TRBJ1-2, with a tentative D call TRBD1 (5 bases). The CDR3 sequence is CASSEREGFYGYTF. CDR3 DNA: TGTGCCAGCAGTGAAAGGGAGGGGTTCTATGGCTACACCTTC.